The sequence of this T cell receptor (beta chain) was determined in a study of cytomegalovirus exposure and HLA in healthy donors. V lost 1 base and J 1 base, leaving 11 bases between the germline ends. The CDR3 contains 16 residues. In germline, CDR1 is MNHNS, CDR2 SASEGT. The PCR contained 60 Vbeta and 13 Jbeta primers. Assay used: immunoSEQ multiplex PCR; TCRdb lists only in-frame clones, some missing. The sample lists over 100,000 clones; roughly 76% were seen once. This sequence originates from a woman between 45 and 60 years old in good health and CMV-seropositive. The V gene is TRBV6-1, the J gene TRBJ1-5, with D possibly matching TRBD1 (5 bases). Sequenced input: PBMCs. The CDR3 sequence is CASSEVGAGSNQPQHF. CDR3 coding DNA: TGTGCCAGCAGTGAAGTCGGGGCGGGGAGCAATCAGCCCCAGCATTTT.